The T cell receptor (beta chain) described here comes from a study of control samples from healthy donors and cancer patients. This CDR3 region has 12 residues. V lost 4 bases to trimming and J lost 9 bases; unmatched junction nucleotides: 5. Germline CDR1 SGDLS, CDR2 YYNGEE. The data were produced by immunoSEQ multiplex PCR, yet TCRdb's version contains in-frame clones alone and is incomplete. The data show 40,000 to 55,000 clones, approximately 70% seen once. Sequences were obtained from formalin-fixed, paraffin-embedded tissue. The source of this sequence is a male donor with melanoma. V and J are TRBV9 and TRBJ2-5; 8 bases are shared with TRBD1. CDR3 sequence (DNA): TGTGCCAGCAGCTCGACAGGGGCCCCCCAGTACTTC. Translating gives CASSSTGAPQYF.